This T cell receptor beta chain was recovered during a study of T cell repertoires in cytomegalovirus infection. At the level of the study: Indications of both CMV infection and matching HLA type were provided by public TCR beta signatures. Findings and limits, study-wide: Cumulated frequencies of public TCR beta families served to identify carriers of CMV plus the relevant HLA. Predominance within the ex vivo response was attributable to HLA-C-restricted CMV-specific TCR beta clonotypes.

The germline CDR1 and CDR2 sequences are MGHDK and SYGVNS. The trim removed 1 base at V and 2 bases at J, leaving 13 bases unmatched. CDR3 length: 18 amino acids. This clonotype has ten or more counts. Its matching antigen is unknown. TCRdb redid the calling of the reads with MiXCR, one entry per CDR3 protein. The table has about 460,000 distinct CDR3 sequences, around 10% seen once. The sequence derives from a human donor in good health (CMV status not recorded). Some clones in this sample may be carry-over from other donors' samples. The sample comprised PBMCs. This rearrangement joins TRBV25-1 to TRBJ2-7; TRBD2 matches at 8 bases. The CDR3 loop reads CASSESTKLAEPPYEQYF. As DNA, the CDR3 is TGTGCCAGCAGTGAATCCACCAAACTAGCGGAGCCACCCTACGAGCAGTACTTC.